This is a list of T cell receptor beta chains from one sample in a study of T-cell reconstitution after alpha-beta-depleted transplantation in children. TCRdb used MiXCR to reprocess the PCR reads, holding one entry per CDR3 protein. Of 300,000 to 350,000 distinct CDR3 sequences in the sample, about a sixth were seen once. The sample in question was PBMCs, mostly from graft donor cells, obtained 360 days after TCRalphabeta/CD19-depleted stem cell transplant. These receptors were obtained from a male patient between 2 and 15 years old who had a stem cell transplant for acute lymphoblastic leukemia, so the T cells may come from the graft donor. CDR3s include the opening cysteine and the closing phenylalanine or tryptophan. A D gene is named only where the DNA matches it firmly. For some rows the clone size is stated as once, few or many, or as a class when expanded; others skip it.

cdr3_aa: CASSLITGSDSYNEQFF
cdr3_nt: TGTGCCAGCAGTTTAATCACCGGGAGTGACTCCTACAATGAGCAGTTCTTC
v_call: TRBV12-3/TRBV12-4
clone_size: -
d_call: -
j_call: TRBJ2-1

cdr3_aa: CASSSNPGVFYNEQFF
cdr3_nt: TGTGCCAGCAGCTCAAACCCGGGAGTTTTCTACAATGAGCAGTTCTTC
v_call: TRBV7-3
clone_size: -
d_call: -
j_call: TRBJ2-1

cdr3_aa: CSASNSGSGETQYF
cdr3_nt: TGCAGTGCTAGTAATAGCGGGAGCGGGGAGACCCAGTACTTC
v_call: TRBV20-1
clone_size: -
d_call: TRBD2
j_call: TRBJ2-5

cdr3_aa: CASSFLSWGFNPYEQYF
cdr3_nt: TGTGCCAGCAGTTTTTTGTCGTGGGGTTTTAACCCCTACGAGCAGTACTTC
v_call: TRBV12-3/TRBV12-4
clone_size: many
d_call: -
j_call: TRBJ2-7

cdr3_aa: CATTGGVNTEAFF
cdr3_nt: TGTGCCACCACGGGGGGAGTAAACACTGAAGCTTTCTTT
v_call: TRBV7-6
clone_size: few
d_call: -
j_call: TRBJ1-1

cdr3_aa: CASSKAGGRTDTQYF
cdr3_nt: TGTGCCAGCAGCAAAGCGGGAGGGCGAACAGATACGCAGTATTTT
v_call: TRBV11-2
clone_size: -
d_call: TRBD2
j_call: TRBJ2-3

cdr3_aa: CASSSGTGNYNEQFF
cdr3_nt: TGTGCCAGCAGTTCCGGGACAGGGAACTACAATGAGCAGTTCTTC
v_call: TRBV12-3/TRBV12-4
clone_size: many
d_call: TRBD1
j_call: TRBJ2-1

cdr3_aa: CASSPSRLGYNEQFF
cdr3_nt: TGTGCCAGCAGCCCGAGCAGACTAGGGTACAATGAGCAGTTCTTC
v_call: TRBV7-9
clone_size: -
d_call: -
j_call: TRBJ2-1

cdr3_aa: CATSRERGNSPLHF
cdr3_nt: TGTGCCACCAGCAGAGAAAGGGGGAATTCACCCCTCCACTTT
v_call: TRBV15
clone_size: few
d_call: -
j_call: TRBJ1-6

cdr3_aa: CASSLVGGDTEAFF
cdr3_nt: TGTGCCAGCAGCTTAGTAGGGGGGGACACTGAAGCTTTCTTT
v_call: TRBV7-2
clone_size: -
d_call: -
j_call: TRBJ1-1

cdr3_aa: CASSSGNGYTF
cdr3_nt: TGCGCCAGCAGCTCAGGGAATGGCTACACCTTC
v_call: TRBV5-1
clone_size: -
d_call: -
j_call: TRBJ1-2

cdr3_aa: CASSPRGHSYGYTF
cdr3_nt: TGTGCCAGCAGCCCTAGGGGGCATAGCTATGGCTACACCTTC
v_call: TRBV13
clone_size: few
d_call: TRBD1
j_call: TRBJ1-2

cdr3_aa: CASSQDGSGPIGELFF
cdr3_nt: TGCGCCAGCAGCCAAGATGGCAGCGGGCCTATCGGGGAGCTGTTTTTT
v_call: TRBV4-3
clone_size: -
d_call: -
j_call: TRBJ2-2

cdr3_aa: CASSLVYPSTDTQYF
cdr3_nt: TGTGCCAGCAGTTTAGTCTACCCTAGCACAGATACGCAGTATTTT
v_call: TRBV12-3/TRBV12-4
clone_size: few
d_call: -
j_call: TRBJ2-3

cdr3_aa: CATSRDHKGRGTEYF
cdr3_nt: TGTGCCACCAGCAGAGATCATAAGGGCCGCGGAACCGAGTACTTC
v_call: TRBV15
clone_size: few
d_call: -
j_call: TRBJ2-5

cdr3_aa: CASSPRGYYGYTF
cdr3_nt: TGTGCCAGCAGTCCCCGGGGCTACTATGGCTACACCTTC
v_call: TRBV12-3/TRBV12-4
clone_size: many
d_call: -
j_call: TRBJ1-2

cdr3_aa: CASSRIGTSGSLVGEQFF
cdr3_nt: TGCGCCAGCAGCCGTATTGGGACTAGCGGGAGTTTGGTCGGTGAGCAGTTCTTC
v_call: TRBV4-1
clone_size: -
d_call: TRBD2
j_call: TRBJ2-1

cdr3_aa: CASSPDRGISKNIQYF
cdr3_nt: TGTGCCAGCAGTCCCGACAGGGGGATTTCCAAAAACATTCAGTACTTC
v_call: TRBV12-3/TRBV12-4
clone_size: -
d_call: TRBD1
j_call: TRBJ2-4

cdr3_aa: CASSYVHRTNEKLFF
cdr3_nt: TGTGCCAGCAGTTACGTACACCGAACTAATGAAAAACTGTTTTTT
v_call: TRBV12-3/TRBV12-4
clone_size: -
d_call: -
j_call: TRBJ1-4

cdr3_aa: CATSDRRLGTQYF
cdr3_nt: TGTGCCACCAGTGATCGAAGACTGGGGACCCAGTACTTC
v_call: TRBV24-1
clone_size: -
d_call: -
j_call: TRBJ2-5

cdr3_aa: CASSLPKRLGSYEQYF
cdr3_nt: TGTGCCAGCAGCTTACCCAAACGACTAGGCTCCTACGAGCAGTACTTC
v_call: TRBV7-8
clone_size: -
d_call: -
j_call: TRBJ2-7

cdr3_aa: CASGLASGTSVNTQYF
cdr3_nt: TGTGCTAGTGGTTTGGCCAGCGGGACTAGCGTAAATACGCAGTATTTT
v_call: TRBV12-5
clone_size: -
d_call: TRBD2
j_call: TRBJ2-3

cdr3_aa: CSVRTYHTDTQYF
cdr3_nt: TGCAGCGTCCGGACCTACCACACAGATACGCAGTATTTT
v_call: TRBV29-1
clone_size: many
d_call: -
j_call: TRBJ2-3

cdr3_aa: CASSSGQWGKKGEQFF
cdr3_nt: TGTGCCAGCAGCTCGGGACAATGGGGGAAAAAGGGTGAGCAGTTCTTC
v_call: TRBV7-2
clone_size: -
d_call: -
j_call: TRBJ2-1

cdr3_aa: CASSLSYRDYYEQYF
cdr3_nt: TGCGCCAGCAGCTTATCTTACCGAGATTACTACGAGCAGTACTTC
v_call: TRBV5-1
clone_size: -
d_call: -
j_call: TRBJ2-7

cdr3_aa: CASSTRAGGRDEQFF
cdr3_nt: TGTGCCAGCAGCACCCGAGCGGGAGGGAGGGATGAGCAGTTCTTC
v_call: TRBV7-3
clone_size: few
d_call: TRBD2
j_call: TRBJ2-1

cdr3_aa: CASSQWSGLLGNTIYF
cdr3_nt: TGCGCCAGCAGCCAATGGTCGGGACTCTTGGGAAACACCATATATTTT
v_call: TRBV4-3
clone_size: few
d_call: -
j_call: TRBJ1-3

cdr3_aa: CASGLERSSYEQYF
cdr3_nt: TGTGCCAGCGGGCTCGAGAGATCCTCCTACGAGCAGTACTTC
v_call: TRBV28
clone_size: few
d_call: -
j_call: TRBJ2-7

cdr3_aa: CASSFRQGISYNEQFF
cdr3_nt: TGTGCCAGCAGCTTCCGGCAGGGGATATCCTACAATGAGCAGTTCTTC
v_call: TRBV5-6
clone_size: few
d_call: -
j_call: TRBJ2-1

cdr3_aa: CASSYSGGLQETQYF
cdr3_nt: TGTGCCAGCAGTTACTCGGGGGGACTTCAAGAGACCCAGTACTTC
v_call: TRBV6-5
clone_size: few
d_call: -
j_call: TRBJ2-5

cdr3_aa: CASSSGQFSGANVLTF
cdr3_nt: TGTGCCAGCAGCAGCGGACAGTTTTCTGGGGCCAACGTCCTGACTTTC
v_call: TRBV28
clone_size: -
d_call: -
j_call: TRBJ2-6

cdr3_aa: CASSLWKGLYNEQFF
cdr3_nt: TGCGCCAGCAGCTTATGGAAAGGACTTTACAATGAGCAGTTCTTC
v_call: TRBV5-1
clone_size: -
d_call: -
j_call: TRBJ2-1

cdr3_aa: CASSPRVFSNQPQHF
cdr3_nt: TGTGCCAGTAGTCCCAGGGTATTCAGCAATCAGCCCCAGCATTTT
v_call: TRBV19
clone_size: few
d_call: -
j_call: TRBJ1-5

cdr3_aa: CASSLTRNGELFF
cdr3_nt: TGTGCCAGCAGTTTAACTAGGAACGGGGAGCTGTTTTTT
v_call: TRBV12-3/TRBV12-4
clone_size: many
d_call: -
j_call: TRBJ2-2

cdr3_aa: CASSLGGGFQDTQYF
cdr3_nt: TGTGCCAGCAGCTTGGGAGGGGGGTTTCAAGATACGCAGTATTTT
v_call: TRBV5-6
clone_size: -
d_call: -
j_call: TRBJ2-3

cdr3_aa: CASSLAGFIDEQYF
cdr3_nt: TGTGCCAGCAGTTTAGCGGGGTTCATCGACGAGCAGTACTTC
v_call: TRBV27
clone_size: -
d_call: -
j_call: TRBJ2-7

cdr3_aa: CASSQEGGRDPPYEQYF
cdr3_nt: TGCGCCAGCAGCCAAGAAGGGGGACGGGACCCTCCCTACGAGCAGTACTTC
v_call: TRBV4-3
clone_size: -
d_call: -
j_call: TRBJ2-7

cdr3_aa: CASMTGGKYGYTF
cdr3_nt: TGTGCCAGCATGACAGGGGGCAAGTATGGCTACACCTTC
v_call: TRBV28
clone_size: -
d_call: TRBD1
j_call: TRBJ1-2

cdr3_aa: CSASHRLALPYNEQFF
cdr3_nt: TGCAGTGCTAGCCACAGACTAGCGTTGCCCTACAATGAGCAGTTCTTC
v_call: TRBV20-1
clone_size: -
d_call: TRBD2
j_call: TRBJ2-1

cdr3_aa: CSARDRLAGVYNEQFF
cdr3_nt: TGCAGTGCTAGAGATCGGTTAGCGGGAGTCTACAATGAGCAGTTCTTC
v_call: TRBV20-1
clone_size: -
d_call: TRBD2
j_call: TRBJ2-1

cdr3_aa: CASSPTWGNSSGNTIYF
cdr3_nt: TGTGCCAGCAGCCCGACTTGGGGGAACAGCTCTGGAAACACCATATATTTT
v_call: TRBV7-3
clone_size: many
d_call: -
j_call: TRBJ1-3

cdr3_aa: CATSDSTRSGEQYF
cdr3_nt: TGTGCCACCAGTGACTCGACGAGAAGCGGGGAGCAGTACTTC
v_call: TRBV24-1
clone_size: -
d_call: -
j_call: TRBJ2-7

cdr3_aa: CASSWGLAGGIDTQYF
cdr3_nt: TGTGCCAGCAGTTGGGGACTAGCGGGCGGTATAGATACGCAGTATTTT
v_call: TRBV12-3/TRBV12-4
clone_size: -
d_call: TRBD2
j_call: TRBJ2-3

cdr3_aa: CASSWTPPSNQPQHF
cdr3_nt: TGTGCCAGCAGTTGGACACCCCCTAGCAATCAGCCCCAGCATTTT
v_call: TRBV27
clone_size: few
d_call: -
j_call: TRBJ1-5

cdr3_aa: CASGGLAGVLDTQYF
cdr3_nt: TGTGCCAGCGGGGGATTAGCGGGAGTTTTAGATACGCAGTATTTT
v_call: TRBV6-1
clone_size: many
d_call: TRBD2
j_call: TRBJ2-3

cdr3_aa: CASSLVAGSNNEQFF
cdr3_nt: TGTGCCAGCAGCTTAGTAGCGGGCTCAAACAATGAGCAGTTCTTC
v_call: TRBV7-8
clone_size: -
d_call: TRBD2
j_call: TRBJ2-1

cdr3_aa: CSARPLLLGRGTSGRYNEQFF
cdr3_nt: TGCAGTGCCAGACCGTTGTTACTAGGTCGGGGGACTAGCGGGAGATACAATGAGCAGTTCTTC
v_call: TRBV20-1
clone_size: few
d_call: TRBD2
j_call: TRBJ2-1

cdr3_aa: CASSLDSGGYNEQFF
cdr3_nt: TGTGCCAGCAGTTTAGACAGCGGGGGTTACAATGAGCAGTTCTTC
v_call: TRBV12-3/TRBV12-4
clone_size: -
d_call: TRBD2
j_call: TRBJ2-1

cdr3_aa: CASIGGTFYEQYF
cdr3_nt: TGTGCCAGCATCGGCGGGACATTCTACGAGCAGTACTTC
v_call: TRBV28
clone_size: many
d_call: -
j_call: TRBJ2-7

cdr3_aa: CASSLTVAKNIQYF
cdr3_nt: TGTGCCAGCAGTCTCACAGTAGCCAAAAACATTCAGTACTTC
v_call: TRBV12-3/TRBV12-4
clone_size: -
d_call: -
j_call: TRBJ2-4

cdr3_aa: CASSQGPGLGETQYF
cdr3_nt: TGTGCCAGCAGCCAAGGTCCAGGGTTGGGAGAGACCCAGTACTTC
v_call: TRBV4-2
clone_size: few
d_call: -
j_call: TRBJ2-5

cdr3_aa: CASRAGRPMNTEAFF
cdr3_nt: TGTGCCAGCAGAGCGGGTAGACCTATGAACACTGAAGCTTTCTTT
v_call: TRBV4-2
clone_size: many
d_call: -
j_call: TRBJ1-1

cdr3_aa: CASSLQVTGELFF
cdr3_nt: TGTGCCAGCAGTCTTCAAGTCACCGGGGAGCTGTTTTTT
v_call: TRBV7-2
clone_size: many
d_call: -
j_call: TRBJ2-2